The 26 T cell receptor beta chains reported below all come from one sample, sequenced in a study of tumor-infiltrating lymphocytes in primary liver carcinoma (dated by TCRdb to between 2016 and 2019). TCRdb shows the sequencer as Illumina HiSeq 2500. Starting from roughly 500 ng total RNA, TCRbeta-specific cDNA was produced by reverse transcription with a constant-region primer and ProtoScript II reverse transcriptase. The TCRbeta libraries were prepared through three rounds of nested multiplex PCR following a slightly modified ARM-PCR procedure. Multiplex TRBV1-TRBV30 forward primers and a Cbeta reverse primer were used in the first two PCR rounds, each of which was run for around 9 cycles. TCRdb trimmed public reads at Q25 via fastp, called clones via MiXCR and kept in-frame beta chains. CDR3 protein sequences are deduplicated, and each keeps its most common genes and DNA. Counted in this sample were about 84,000 distinct CDR3 sequences; 72% of them appeared once. The ten largest clones take up approximately 19% of the sample.

Without any cell sorting, total RNA and DNA were extracted together from about 20-30 mg of bulk tissue using the AllPrep DNA/RNA mini kit. Input material: liver tumor tissue from sampling region 1. The cell subset or site label for this specimen denotes: tumor region T1, superior pole. The receptors stem from a man in his forties or fifties with primary liver carcinoma and hepatitis B virus infection.

Of note for this clonotype: Its ends do not fully match the called genes, so a read error is possible. The chain is built from TRBV28 and TRBJ2-3, with 7 positions matching TRBD2. This CDR3 comprises 18 residues. The germline V gene has CDR1 MDHEN and CDR2 SYDVKM. The CDR3 DNA sequence: TGTGCCAGCAGTGATAGGGCGTTTGGCGGGAGAGAGGCAGATATGCAGTATTTT. Translation: CASSDRAFGGREADMQYF.

The chain links TRBV6-6 to TRBJ2-5; 8 nucleotides match TRBD2. This CDR3 contains 17 residues. The V gene's germline CDR1 is MNHNY and CDR2 SVGAGI (reference sequence). V shed 6 bases and J 3 bases; nucleotides not matched to a gene: 15. The CDR3 DNA reads TGTGCCAGCAGCTCTCAGGGACTAGAGGGACTTAAAGAGACCCAGTACTTC. The encoded protein is CASSSQGLEGLKETQYF.

This clonotype was seen many times. The chain links TRBV30 to TRBJ2-1; no firm D call. Trimming shortened V by 2 bases and J by 5 bases, and 7 bases separated the two germline ends. CDR1 is GTSNPN and CDR2 is SVGIG in the germline V gene (reference sequence). The CDR3 length is 12 residues. CDR3 protein: CAWSPRDNEQFF. As DNA, the CDR3 is TGTGCCTGGAGTCCTAGAGACAATGAGCAGTTCTTC.

The J gene is TRBJ1-6, the V gene TRBV28; TRBD1 matches at 9 bases. After removal of 7 bases from V and 10 bases from J, the junction contained 8 bases not matched to a gene. Germline loops: CDR1 MDHEN, CDR2 SYDVKM. The CDR3 totals 14 residues. The CDR3 here is CASTLGDRVSPLHF. The DNA of the CDR3 is TGTGCCAGCACTTTGGGGGACAGGGTCTCACCCCTCCACTTT.

This clonotype was seen only a few times. No conserved phenylalanine or tryptophan is present at the end of the CDR3, so a read error is the likely explanation. The chain is built from TRBV11-2 and TRBJ2-7; a possible D gene is TRBD1 (7 bases). CDR1 and CDR2 from the germline V gene are SGHAT and FQNNGV. The CDR3 runs to 15 residues. The germline V and J ends were trimmed by 4 bases and 4 bases, with 17 bases remaining between them. In nucleotides, the CDR3 is TGTGCCAGCAGCTGGCAGGGGGGACTGGGATACGAGCAGTACCTC. It translates to CASSWQGGLGYEQYL.

This clonotype has only one observation. The chain joins TRBV28 to TRBJ2-1, with D perhaps assigned TRBD1 or TRBD2 (6 bases each). Germline V lookup: CDR1 MDHEN, CDR2 SYDVKM. This CDR3 contains 17 residues. V was clipped by 6 bases and J by 3 bases, with 21 bases between them. The CDR3 sequence is CASSPSFGRGDYNEQFF. The CDR3 coding sequence is TGTGCCAGCAGCCCCTCCTTCGGAAGGGGGGACTACAATGAGCAGTTCTTC.

Regarding this clonotype: One end of the junction is discordant with germline, which a read error may explain. This chain uses TRBV7-9 with TRBJ2-1; perhaps D is TRBD1 or TRBD2 (5 bases each). The CDR3 length is 16 residues. The germline gives CDR1 SEHNR, CDR2 FQNEAQ (reference sequence). The CDR3 bases are TGTGCCAGCAGCCCGGGCAGGGCGGGTGTCTGGGATGAGCTGTTCTTC. This encodes CASSPGRAGVWDELFF.

This sequence joins TRBV2 and TRBJ2-7; 12 positions agree with TRBD1. Germline values: CDR1 SNHLY, CDR2 FYNNEI. The V gene end was trimmed by 10 bases and the J gene end by 9 bases; junction bases not matched to a gene: 13. The CDR3 covers 14 residues. This chain's CDR3 is CATKAGTGGNMQYF. The CDR3 DNA reads TGTGCCACCAAAGCCGGGACAGGGGGCAACATGCAGTACTTC.

A word on this clonotype: The conserved phenylalanine or tryptophan is not found at the CDR3 terminus, so this likely reflects a read error. CDR3 amino acids: CASSETSGGTYEQYS. The CDR3, as DNA: TGCGCCAGCAGCGAGACTAGCGGGGGTACCTACGAGCAGTACTCC. The chain couples TRBV5-1 to TRBJ2-7; the match to TRBD2 covers 12 bases. The ends lost 4 bases at V and 2 bases at J; junction bases unmatched: 4. The germline gives CDR1 SGHRS, CDR2 YFSETQ. The CDR3 has 15 amino acids.

Comments on this clonotype: The junction differs from germline at one of its ends, possibly a read error. The chain uses TRBV5-4 and TRBJ2-7, with 7 bases matching TRBD2. The germline CDR1 and CDR2 sequences are SGHNT and YYREEE (reference sequence). This CDR3 is 15 amino acids long. The CDR3 DNA follows: TGTGCCAGCAGTCCTGGGGGGGATTCCGGGATCGAGCAGAACTTC. Encoded protein: CASSPGGDSGIEQNF.

On this clonotype: A junction boundary mismatches the germline segment, possibly from a read error. The chain recombines TRBV11-2 with TRBJ2-7; 8 bases align to TRBD2. From germline, CDR1 is SGHAT and CDR2 FQNNGV. This CDR3 is built from 15 residues. CDR3 DNA sequence: TGTGCCAGCAACTTTCGCGGGAGGAACCTCTACGAGCAGCACTTC. This gives the protein CASNFRGRNLYEQHF. Together with reference TRBV11-2 and TRBJ2-7, the CDR3 gives the full variable domain: EAGVAQSPRYKIIEKRQSVAFWCNPISGHATLYWYQQILGQGPKLLIQFQNNGVVDDSQLPKDRFSAERLKGVDSTLKIQPAKLEDSAVYLCASNFRGRNLYEQHFGPGTRLTVT.

In its sample, this clonotype was seen many times. The CDR3 DNA reads as TGTGCCAGCAGTGGCAAGACTAGCGGGAGTTTAGAGACCCAGTACTTC. Its protein product is CASSGKTSGSLETQYF. V gene TRBV6-6 combines with J gene TRBJ2-5, with 12 bases that match TRBD2. This CDR3 has 16 residues. V was clipped by 5 bases and J by 4 bases; unmatched bases: 8. Per germline, CDR1 MNHNY and CDR2 SVGAGI (reference sequence).

J is TRBJ1-1 and V is TRBV6-1, with 7 nucleotides matching TRBD1. V dropped 8 bases and J dropped 11; count of bases not matched to a gene: 14. The CDR3 has 13 residues. Germline-derived CDR1 and CDR2 are MNHNS and SASEGT. The CDR3 bases are TGTGCCAGCCCCGTTGGGACAGACACTGGTGCTTTCTTT. Amino acids: CASPVGTDTGAFF.

This chain uses TRBV11-2 with TRBJ2-1; 7 nucleotides align to TRBD2. The germline V gene has CDR1 SGHAT and CDR2 FQNNGV. The length of the CDR3 is 12 residues. J was trimmed by 9 bases and V by 11 bases; bases with no gene match: 10. The CDR3: CAGGGVHIEQFF. CDR3 nucleotide sequence: TGTGCCGGGGGGGGAGTACACATTGAGCAGTTCTTC.

Notes on this clonotype: At one of its ends the junction is not consistent with the germline gene, which may arise from a read error. J is TRBJ2-7 and V is TRBV11-2; unclear D gene. The CDR3 is 14 amino acids. The germline V gene encodes CDR1 SGHAT and CDR2 FQNNGV. The CDR3 DNA reads TGTGCCAGCAGGTTAACCGACGGAGCCTACAAGCAGCATTTC. It encodes CASRLTDGAYKQHF.

In the case of this clonotype: Germline and junction disagree at one end, which may indicate a read error. This chain links TRBV7-2 with TRBJ2-3; TRBD2 aligns across 9 bases. CDR1 and CDR2 from the germline V gene are SGHTA and FQGNSA. The CDR3 contains 18 residues. The CDR3 bases are TGTGCCAGCAGCTTATCCGTGGTTAGCGGGACTAGCACAGATATGCAGTATTTT. Translating it yields CASSLSVVSGTSTDMQYF.

This clonotype appeared many times. V and J are TRBV4-1 and TRBJ1-4; D is undetermined. Germline CDR1 MGHRA, CDR2 YSYEKL. Trimming took off 4 bases at V and 7 bases at J, with 13 bases between the two ends. The CDR3 spans 14 residues. CDR3 protein: CASSPLTSGEKLFF. DNA of the CDR3: TGCGCCAGCAGCCCACTGACGAGCGGTGAAAAACTGTTTTTT.

As regards this clonotype: Given a much more abundant clone one base away, this may be a read error. This chain links TRBV5-1 with TRBJ2-2; TRBD1 might be the D (6 bases). The CDR3 contains 18 residues. Germline-derived CDR1 and CDR2 are SGHRS and YFSETQ. For the CDR3, the DNA is TGCGCCAGCAGCTTGGTATACAGGGCCGATCCGAACACCGGGGAGCTGCTTTTT. Translating gives CASSLVYRADPNTGELLF.

The V call is TRBV28, the J call TRBJ1-5; TRBD1 matches at 11 bases. Germline V CDR1 and CDR2: MDHEN, SYDVKM. The CDR3 has 16 residues. DNA of the CDR3: TGTACCAACAGTCGGACAGGGGGCTTAGGGAATCAGCCCCAGCATTTT. It specifies CTNSRTGGLGNQPQHF.

This clonotype has only a few counts. One junction end disagrees with the germline gene, perhaps due to a read error. The rearrangement uses TRBV7-9 and TRBJ2-2, with 7 nucleotides matching TRBD1. The CDR3 is 14 residues long. In germline, CDR1 is SEHNR, CDR2 FQNEAQ (reference sequence). The DNA of the CDR3 is TGTGCCAGCAGCTCCGGGACAGTCACCTGGGAGCTGTTTTTT. It is translated as CASSSGTVTWELFF.

This clonotype has a count of ten or more. The chain combines TRBV28 with TRBJ2-2; D possibly uses TRBD1 or TRBD2 (5 bases each). This CDR3 has 16 residues. The germline V gene has CDR1 MDHEN and CDR2 SYDVKM. V lost 4 bases, J lost 5 bases, and 17 bases lay in between. The CDR3 reads CASSSPRGEGTGELFF. The CDR3 DNA reads TGTGCCAGCAGTTCCCCTAGAGGGGAAGGGACCGGGGAGCTGTTTTTT.

Concerning this clonotype: The junction and the germline gene differ at one end; a read error may be behind it. V gene TRBV11-2 combines with J gene TRBJ2-3; 7 bases are a match to TRBD1. The CDR3 has 15 amino acids. Germline V lookup: CDR1 SGHAT, CDR2 FQNNGV. DNA for the CDR3: TGTGCCAGCGGCTCAGGAAGGGGGCACGTGGATACGCAGTACTTT. Amino acid sequence: CASGSGRGHVDTQYF. Looking up the rest from reference TRBV11-2 and TRBJ2-3 gives the full variable domain: EAGVAQSPRYKIIEKRQSVAFWCNPISGHATLYWYQQILGQGPKLLIQFQNNGVVDDSQLPKDRFSAERLKGVDSTLKIQPAKLEDSAVYLCASGSGRGHVDTQYFGPGTRLTVL.

This clonotype was seen repeatedly, ten times or more. V and J are TRBV10-2 and TRBJ2-2; TRBD2 matches 8 bases. This CDR3 has 17 residues. J lost 1 base, V lost 3 bases, and 7 bases had no gene match. Germline V CDR1 and CDR2: WSHSY, SAAADI. The CDR3 region is CASSEIPGGGNTGELFF. The CDR3 nucleotides are TGCGCCAGCAGTGAAATCCCGGGAGGGGGGAACACCGGGGAGCTGTTTTTT.

Worth noting for this clonotype: The conserved closing phenylalanine or tryptophan is absent in this CDR3, likely reflecting a read error. Because the CDR3's place on the DNA is in doubt, the DNA is left out and the CDR3 is given as listed by TCRdb. The CDR3 loop reads CSSSLGLAGEVDNEQLI. The rearrangement uses TRBV11-1 and TRBJ2-1; the table's D call, TRBD2, has no DNA check behind it. The CDR3 length is 17 residues, termini included. Germline CDR1 is SGHAT and CDR2 is FQDESV (reference sequence).

About this clonotype: Here the CDR3 omits its conserved ending phenylalanine or tryptophan, so a read error is the likely source. The CDR3 nucleotides read TGTGCCAGCAGCTCCTTGACTAGCGGACCCGTCAGCTCCTACAATGAGCAGTTCCTC. Its protein product is CASSSLTSGPVSSYNEQFL. This chain uses TRBV7-8 with TRBJ2-1, with 9 bases identical to TRBD2. V trimming: 4 bases; J trimming: 0 bases; junction bases outside the gene matches: 13. There are 19 residues in the CDR3. Germline V lookup: CDR1 SGHVS, CDR2 FQNEAQ.

Concerning this clonotype itself: One end of the junction does not line up with germline, which may come from a read error. The chain has TRBV28 and TRBJ1-2; D not resolved. CDR3 length equals 12 residues. From germline, CDR1 is MDHEN and CDR2 SYDVKM. The chain's CDR3 is CASADSKYDYTF. The CDR3, as DNA: TGTGCCAGCGCGGATAGCAAGTATGACTACACCTTC.